The rows below give T cell receptor beta chains drawn from one sample of a study of beta chain features in type 1 diabetes. Only in-frame clones appear in the TCRdb table, and some are missing; sequencing was by immunoSEQ multiplex PCR. The sample lists about 220,000 clones, 11% occurring once. The sequencing sample was made of central memory CD4+ T cells from blood. These receptors were obtained from a man in his late teens or twenties in good health. Each CDR3 is given with its conserved first and last residue. D genes are given only for firm matches. Clone size is given for some rows only: seen once, a few or many times, or a class if the clone is expanded.

size,J,D,V,CDR3,DNA
-,TRBJ1-2,-,TRBV5-1,CASSLVAGSLDGYTF,TGCGCCAGCAGCTTGGTGGCAGGGTCTCTTGATGGCTACACCTTC
-,TRBJ2-2,-,TRBV11-2,CASVETTGELFF,TGTGCCAGCGTTGAAACCACCGGGGAGCTGTTTTTT
many,TRBJ2-3,TRBD1,TRBV4-2,CASSQDPGRGDTQYF,TGTGCCAGCAGCCAAGATCCCGGCAGGGGGGATACGCAGTATTTT
-,TRBJ1-2,-,TRBV20-1,CSPSVNYGYTF,TGCAGCCCATCCGTCAACTATGGCTACACCTTC
-,TRBJ2-3,-,TRBV7-9,CASSGGSQYF,TGTGCCAGCAGCGGGGGGTCGCAGTATTTT
few,TRBJ2-3,TRBD2,TRBV10-3,CAISILAGGTDTQYF,TGTGCCATCAGTATACTAGCGGGAGGCACAGATACGCAGTATTTT
few,TRBJ2-2,-,TRBV29-1,CSVDAAGTGELFF,TGCAGCGTTGATGCCGCCGGCACCGGGGAGCTGTTTTTT
few,TRBJ2-3,TRBD2,TRBV6-6,CASKEQRESDTQYF,TGTGCCAGCAAGGAACAGCGGGAGTCAGATACGCAGTATTTT
-,TRBJ1-5,-,TRBV6-1,CASSPTWGNQPQHF,TGTGCCAGCAGTCCTACATGGGGCAATCAGCCCCAGCATTTT
-,TRBJ2-3,TRBD2,TRBV4-3,CASSLLAGGADTQYF,TGCGCCAGCAGCCTCTTAGCGGGAGGAGCAGATACGCAGTATTTT
-,TRBJ2-3,-,TRBV9,CASSAILTDTQYF,TGTGCCAGCAGCGCCATCCTCACAGATACGCAGTATTTT
-,TRBJ1-1,-,TRBV30,CAWSTGQSNTEAFF,TGTGCCTGGAGTACGGGTCAGTCGAACACTGAAGCTTTCTTT
few,TRBJ2-4,-,TRBV4-2,CASSPESLGNIQYF,TGTGCCAGCAGCCCAGAATCGCTAGGAAACATTCAGTACTTC
few,TRBJ2-1,TRBD2,TRBV7-6,CASSLSPSGTYNEQFF,TGTGCCAGCAGCTTATCCCCTAGCGGGACCTACAATGAGCAGTTCTTC
-,TRBJ2-6,-,TRBV7-3,CASRSGAGANVLTF,TGTGCCAGCAGGTCGGGGGCTGGGGCCAACGTCCTGACTTTC
few,TRBJ1-1,-,TRBV29-1,CSVLVRGSRAFF,TGCAGCGTTTTGGTCCGGGGATCACGAGCTTTCTTT
few,TRBJ1-2,TRBD1,TRBV7-2,CASSRFTGTGENYGYTF,TGTGCCAGCAGCCGATTCACCGGGACAGGAGAGAACTATGGCTACACCTTC
many,TRBJ2-1,TRBD1,TRBV7-2,CASSLASVDRGQFF,TGTGCCAGCAGCTTAGCGTCGGTAGACAGGGGCCAGTTCTTC
-,TRBJ2-3,-,TRBV5-4,CASSLQQGYDTQYF,TGTGCCAGCAGCTTGCAGCAAGGTTACGATACGCAGTATTTT
-,TRBJ2-7,-,TRBV5-1,CASSLRSGSYEQYF,TGCGCCAGCAGCTTGCGAAGCGGGTCCTACGAGCAGTACTTC
many,TRBJ2-1,TRBD1,TRBV18,CASSPGQDNEQFF,TGTGCCAGCTCACCAGGACAGGACAATGAGCAGTTCTTC
few,TRBJ2-1,TRBD2,TRBV4-2,CASSPLAGFNEQFF,TGTGCCAGCAGCCCCTTAGCGGGATTCAATGAGCAGTTCTTC
-,TRBJ1-3,-,TRBV6-5,CASSYSHGSSGNTIYF,TGTGCCAGCAGTTACTCGCACGGAAGCTCTGGAAACACCATATATTTT
-,TRBJ2-1,-,TRBV7-8,CASSPAEGDNEQFF,TGTGCCAGCAGTCCCGCCGAGGGGGACAATGAGCAGTTCTTC
few,TRBJ2-2,-,TRBV4-3,CASSQDRARDWTGELFF,TGCGCCAGCAGCCAAGATCGGGCCCGGGATTGGACCGGGGAGCTGTTTTTT
few,TRBJ2-1,TRBD2,TRBV9,CASSVALADNNEQFF,TGTGCCAGCAGCGTAGCACTAGCGGACAACAATGAGCAGTTCTTC
few,TRBJ2-7,-,TRBV7-3,CASSQGEGREQYF,TGTGCCAGCAGCCAGGGGGAGGGCCGCGAGCAGTACTTC
-,TRBJ2-7,-,TRBV6-1,CASSEGAGAVAIYEQYF,TGTGCCAGCAGTGAAGGGGCAGGGGCCGTCGCGATTTACGAGCAGTACTTC
many,TRBJ2-1,-,TRBV4-1,CASSQAPPGTSPYNEQFF,TGCGCCAGCAGCCAAGCACCTCCCGGAACTAGTCCCTACAATGAGCAGTTCTTC
-,TRBJ2-1,-,TRBV29-1,CSVEQGGDSTYNEQFF,TGCAGCGTTGAACAAGGAGGGGACAGTACCTACAATGAGCAGTTCTTC
-,TRBJ2-7,TRBD1,TRBV4-1,CASSQDPAQGEYEQYF,TGCGCCAGCAGCCAAGATCCGGCGCAGGGGGAGTACGAGCAGTACTTC
-,TRBJ2-3,-,TRBV7-8,CASSLHPSSTDTQYF,TGTGCCAGCAGCTTGCACCCATCGAGCACAGATACGCAGTATTTT
many,TRBJ1-1,TRBD1,TRBV30,CAWCRDRGQLGAFF,TGTGCCTGGTGCCGGGACAGGGGACAATTAGGAGCTTTCTTT
few,TRBJ1-2,-,TRBV7-9,CASSRREGNYGYTF,TGTGCCAGCAGCCGCCGGGAGGGTAACTATGGCTACACCTTC
-,TRBJ2-1,TRBD1,TRBV29-1,CSMTRDREFF,TGCAGCATGACCCGGGACAGGGAGTTCTTC
-,TRBJ1-1,-,TRBV29-1,CSVVNTNTEAFF,TGCAGCGTTGTAAACACTAACACTGAAGCTTTCTTT
many,TRBJ2-5,-,TRBV2,CASSGRETQYF,TGTGCCAGCAGTGGACGAGAGACCCAGTACTTC
many,TRBJ1-1,-,TRBV14,CASSLQGNTEAFF,TGTGCCAGCAGCCTCCAGGGGAACACTGAAGCTTTCTTT
few,TRBJ1-1,TRBD1,TRBV4-2,CASSLSGTGVEAFF,TGTGCCAGCAGTCTATCCGGGACAGGGGTTGAAGCTTTCTTT
-,TRBJ1-5,TRBD1,TRBV7-8,CASRLATGVGQPQHF,TGTGCCAGCAGGCTAGCGACAGGGGTTGGACAGCCCCAGCATTTT
-,TRBJ2-7,-,TRBV7-9,CASSLSGAIGHEQYF,TGTGCCAGCAGCTTGTCAGGGGCCATAGGCCACGAGCAGTACTTC
-,TRBJ2-3,-,TRBV19,CASSTTFSGADTQYF,TGTGCCAGTAGTACGACCTTTTCCGGAGCAGATACGCAGTATTTT
-,TRBJ2-5,-,TRBV9,CASSVVGHRQETQYF,TGTGCCAGCAGCGTAGTGGGGCACAGGCAAGAGACCCAGTACTTC
few,TRBJ2-2,TRBD1,TRBV10-3,CATGTGQGLYTGELFF,TGTGCCACCGGAACCGGACAGGGCCTATACACCGGGGAGCTGTTTTTT
few,TRBJ1-4,-,TRBV28,CASMGEKLFF,TGTGCCAGCATGGGGGAAAAACTGTTTTTT
-,TRBJ2-1,-,TRBV9,CASSARTIPRNEQFF,TGTGCCAGCAGCGCCCGGACTATCCCTCGCAATGAGCAGTTCTTC
-,TRBJ2-7,-,TRBV7-9,CASSYDGDLDLEQYF,TGTGCCAGCAGCTATGACGGGGACCTGGATCTCGAGCAGTACTTC
-,TRBJ2-1,-,TRBV28,CAHRRGMVNEQFF,TGTGCCCACCGGAGGGGGATGGTAAATGAGCAGTTCTTC
-,TRBJ2-7,TRBD1,TRBV30,CAWSVGTGDREQYF,TGTGCCTGGAGTGTCGGGACAGGGGATCGCGAGCAGTACTTC
-,TRBJ2-3,TRBD2,TRBV30,CAWTGTSFTDTQYF,TGTGCCTGGACGGGGACTAGCTTTACAGATACGCAGTATTTT
few,TRBJ2-3,TRBD2,TRBV7-2,CASSLRAGDWSTDTQYF,TGTGCCAGCAGCTTGCGGGCGGGAGACTGGAGCACAGATACGCAGTATTTT
many,TRBJ2-5,TRBD1,TRBV25-1,CASSDAGQGRETQYF,TGTGCCAGCAGTGATGCGGGACAGGGGCGGGAGACCCAGTACTTC
many,TRBJ2-6,-,TRBV25-1,CASSLTGANVLTF,TGTGCCAGCAGTCTCACTGGGGCCAACGTCCTGACTTTC
few,TRBJ2-7,TRBD1,TRBV25-1,CASSGGYRGAYEQYF,TGTGCCAGCAGTGGGGGGTACAGGGGCGCCTACGAGCAGTACTTC
few,TRBJ2-7,-,TRBV29-1,CSVVVWQNYEQYF,TGCAGCGTTGTAGTTTGGCAAAACTACGAGCAGTACTTC
few,TRBJ2-7,-,TRBV28,CASSSILRQFHEQYF,TGTGCCAGCAGTTCCATTCTACGACAGTTCCACGAGCAGTACTTC
-,TRBJ2-5,-,TRBV7-9,CASSNNRGGETQYF,TGTGCCAGCAGCAACAACAGGGGAGGAGAGACCCAGTACTTC
many,TRBJ2-4,TRBD1,TRBV7-9,CASSLTGGAAKNIQYF,TGTGCCAGCAGCTTAACAGGGGGCGCGGCCAAAAACATTCAGTACTTC
few,TRBJ1-1,-,TRBV5-1,CASSLHSVNTEAFF,TGCGCCAGCAGCTTGCACTCGGTGAACACTGAAGCTTTCTTT
few,TRBJ2-1,TRBD2,TRBV5-6,CASRVGLATSNEQFF,TGTGCCAGCAGGGTGGGACTAGCGACTTCCAATGAGCAGTTCTTC